The clone carrying this T cell receptor beta chain turned up a few times. Its antigen remains unidentified. Unique molecular identifiers were affixed to single, distinct cDNA molecules. TCRdb itself ran the 5' RACE reads through MiXCR, one entry per CDR3 protein. The sample includes some 29,000 distinct CDR3 sequences, less than 6.5% of them seen just once. The data belong to a study of early T cells in non-severe SARS-CoV-2 infection. Looking at the study overall: Chains from this unsorted whole-blood bulk RNA could not be paired. General observations from the study: VDJdb-based matching was biased toward anti-spike CD8 responses and missed private and CD4 specificities.

This CDR3 has 14 residues. V lost 3 bases to trimming and J lost 5 bases, with 16 bases between them. Germline-derived CDR1 and CDR2 are DFQATT and SNEGSKA (reference sequence). The V gene is TRBV20-1, the J gene TRBJ1-2; the D gene is possibly TRBD1 (5 bases). The source material was whole blood. The origin of this receptor is an adult who was a healthcare worker with PCR-confirmed SARS-CoV-2 infection or an uninfected control (not recorded which). CDR3 amino acids: CSARAGAGYYGYTF. The CDR3 DNA follows: TGCAGTGCTAGGGCCGGGGCAGGCTATTATGGCTACACCTTC.